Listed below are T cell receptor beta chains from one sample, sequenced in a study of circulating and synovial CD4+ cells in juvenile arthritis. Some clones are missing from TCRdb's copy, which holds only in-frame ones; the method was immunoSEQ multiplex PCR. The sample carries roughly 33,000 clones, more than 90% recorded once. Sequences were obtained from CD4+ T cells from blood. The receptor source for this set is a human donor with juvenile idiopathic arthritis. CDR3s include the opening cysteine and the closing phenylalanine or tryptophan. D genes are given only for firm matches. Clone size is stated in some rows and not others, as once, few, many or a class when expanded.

CDR3 protein: CASSDFRDGAKNIQYF
CDR3 DNA: TGTGCCAGCAGTGACTTCAGGGATGGAGCCAAAAACATTCAGTACTTC
D gene: -
J gene: TRBJ2-4
clone size: -
V gene: TRBV6-1

CDR3 protein: CASSLTGGAYTEAFF
CDR3 DNA: TGTGCCAGCAGCTTAACAGGGGGTGCGTACACTGAAGCTTTCTTT
D gene: TRBD1
J gene: TRBJ1-1
clone size: -
V gene: TRBV7-8

CDR3 protein: CASSIGTYDSPLHF
CDR3 DNA: TGTGCCAGTAGTATAGGGACTTACGATTCACCCCTCCACTTT
D gene: -
J gene: TRBJ1-6
clone size: -
V gene: TRBV19

CDR3 protein: CAISGQGGSYGYTF
CDR3 DNA: TGTGCCATCAGTGGACAGGGGGGAAGCTATGGCTACACCTTC
D gene: TRBD1
J gene: TRBJ1-2
clone size: -
V gene: TRBV10-3

CDR3 protein: CASSPVPVAEAFF
CDR3 DNA: TGTGCCAGCAGCCCCGTCCCGGTTGCTGAAGCTTTCTTT
D gene: -
J gene: TRBJ1-1
clone size: -
V gene: TRBV5-4

CDR3 protein: CAISGALNTEAFF
CDR3 DNA: TGTGCCATCAGTGGGGCTCTGAACACTGAAGCTTTCTTT
D gene: -
J gene: TRBJ1-1
clone size: once
V gene: TRBV10-3

CDR3 protein: CASSQGAMRPSGANVLTF
CDR3 DNA: TGTGCCAGCAGCCAAGGGGCCATGAGACCCTCTGGGGCCAACGTCCTGACTTTC
D gene: -
J gene: TRBJ2-6
clone size: -
V gene: TRBV14

CDR3 protein: CASSDPPGTSGKEQFF
CDR3 DNA: TGTGCCAGCTCCGACCCCCCCGGGACTAGCGGGAAAGAGCAGTTCTTC
D gene: TRBD2
J gene: TRBJ2-1
clone size: once
V gene: TRBV18

CDR3 protein: CASSLAGLGGRLNEQFF
CDR3 DNA: TGCGCCAGCAGCTTGGCCGGTTTGGGGGGGCGCCTGAATGAGCAGTTCTTC
D gene: -
J gene: TRBJ2-1
clone size: once
V gene: TRBV5-1

CDR3 protein: CASSLPSGAYNEQFF
CDR3 DNA: TGTGCCAGCAGCCTCCCGTCGGGTGCGTACAATGAGCAGTTCTTC
D gene: -
J gene: TRBJ2-1
clone size: -
V gene: TRBV11-2

CDR3 protein: CASSQEGQTPGELFF
CDR3 DNA: TGCGCCAGCAGCCAAGAGGGCCAGACGCCCGGGGAGCTGTTTTTT
D gene: -
J gene: TRBJ2-2
clone size: -
V gene: TRBV4-3

CDR3 protein: CASSIGSYRGPTEAFF
CDR3 DNA: TGTGCCAGTAGTATAGGGTCCTACAGGGGGCCTACTGAAGCTTTCTTT
D gene: TRBD1
J gene: TRBJ1-1
clone size: -
V gene: TRBV19

CDR3 protein: CASSLGTGGSEQYF
CDR3 DNA: TGTGCCAGCAGCTTGGGGACAGGGGGCTCCGAGCAGTACTTC
D gene: TRBD1
J gene: TRBJ2-7
clone size: -
V gene: TRBV5-6

CDR3 protein: CASHSSGNTIYF
CDR3 DNA: TGTGCCAGCCACAGCTCTGGAAACACCATATATTTT
D gene: -
J gene: TRBJ1-3
clone size: -
V gene: TRBV6-5

CDR3 protein: CASSLAPTSGSRTDTQYF
CDR3 DNA: TGTGCCAGCAGCCTAGCCCCTACTAGCGGGAGCCGCACAGATACGCAGTATTTT
D gene: TRBD2
J gene: TRBJ2-3
clone size: -
V gene: TRBV27

CDR3 protein: CASSPLAGGRNEQFF
CDR3 DNA: TGTGCCAGCAGTCCCTTAGCGGGAGGACGGAATGAGCAGTTCTTC
D gene: TRBD2
J gene: TRBJ2-1
clone size: -
V gene: TRBV27

CDR3 protein: CASRSLAGIYEQYF
CDR3 DNA: TGTGCCAGCAGGTCCCTAGCGGGAATCTACGAGCAGTACTTC
D gene: TRBD2
J gene: TRBJ2-7
clone size: -
V gene: TRBV28

CDR3 protein: CASSPGTGLLTTEAFF
CDR3 DNA: TGTGCCAGCAGCCCCGGGACAGGACTTTTAACGACTGAAGCTTTCTTT
D gene: TRBD1
J gene: TRBJ1-1
clone size: -
V gene: TRBV11-2

CDR3 protein: CASSQDRPGVGYEQFF
CDR3 DNA: TGCGCCAGCAGCCAAGATCGGCCAGGGGTGGGATATGAGCAGTTCTTC
D gene: -
J gene: TRBJ2-1
clone size: -
V gene: TRBV4-1

CDR3 protein: CATRIGQGSNQPQHF
CDR3 DNA: TGCGCCACCAGAATCGGACAGGGGAGCAATCAGCCCCAGCATTTT
D gene: TRBD1
J gene: TRBJ1-5
clone size: -
V gene: TRBV10-2

CDR3 protein: CASSTLGGDRDYGYTF
CDR3 DNA: TGTGCCAGTAGTACACTAGGAGGGGACAGAGACTATGGCTACACCTTC
D gene: TRBD1
J gene: TRBJ1-2
clone size: -
V gene: TRBV19

CDR3 protein: CASTPVGRSAAEQYF
CDR3 DNA: TGTGCCAGCACCCCTGTAGGCAGGTCCGCTGCGGAGCAGTACTTC
D gene: -
J gene: TRBJ2-7
clone size: -
V gene: TRBV11-2

CDR3 protein: CASSLGREQETQYF
CDR3 DNA: TGCGCCAGCAGCTTGGGGCGGGAGCAAGAGACCCAGTACTTC
D gene: TRBD2
J gene: TRBJ2-5
clone size: -
V gene: TRBV5-1

CDR3 protein: CASSDRDYGYTF
CDR3 DNA: TGCGCCAGCAGTGACAGGGACTATGGCTACACCTTC
D gene: TRBD1
J gene: TRBJ1-2
clone size: -
V gene: TRBV5-1

CDR3 protein: CASSPGHTYEQYF
CDR3 DNA: TGTGCCAGCAGCCCCGGACATACCTACGAGCAGTACTTC
D gene: -
J gene: TRBJ2-7
clone size: -
V gene: TRBV28

CDR3 protein: CASSLGRLNGQGLAPLHF
CDR3 DNA: TGTGCCAGTAGCCTCGGGAGATTGAACGGACAGGGTTTGGCACCCCTCCACTTT
D gene: TRBD1
J gene: TRBJ1-6
clone size: -
V gene: TRBV19

CDR3 protein: CAWSVIPKTSLSSGNTIYF
CDR3 DNA: TGTGCCTGGAGTGTAATCCCTAAAACTTCTTTGAGCTCTGGAAACACCATATATTTT
D gene: -
J gene: TRBJ1-3
clone size: -
V gene: TRBV30

CDR3 protein: CASSLSRGETQYF
CDR3 DNA: TGTGCCAGCAGCTTAAGTCGCGGAGAGACCCAGTACTTC
D gene: -
J gene: TRBJ2-5
clone size: -
V gene: TRBV7-3

CDR3 protein: CASSPGQGTETQYF
CDR3 DNA: TGTGCCAGCAGCCCGGGACAGGGGACAGAGACCCAGTACTTC
D gene: TRBD1
J gene: TRBJ2-5
clone size: -
V gene: TRBV7-9

CDR3 protein: CASSLGTSGRAGNEQFF
CDR3 DNA: TGTGCCAGCAGCCTTGGGACTAGCGGGAGGGCCGGGAATGAGCAGTTCTTC
D gene: TRBD2
J gene: TRBJ2-1
clone size: -
V gene: TRBV9